The present TCR beta chain was sequenced within a study of early T cells in non-severe SARS-CoV-2 infection (dated by TCRdb to 2020 to 2023). General notes on the study: Because TCR sequencing relied on bulk RNA taken from unsorted whole blood, pairing of alpha and beta chains was not possible. What the research found in general, with its limitations: VDJdb matching was skewed toward anti-spike CD8 responses and likely underestimated virus-specific expansions by missing private and CD4 specificities.

This clonotype was found a few times. Its antigen is still unknown. There are no base qualities to consult, and no much larger clone falls within one base. This was a case-control study nested in a cohort of healthcare workers in London, UK, who had nasopharyngeal swab PCR tests and blood samples taken every week. Between 23 and 31 March 2020, the week of the UK lockdown, healthcare workers were enrolled and then followed up weekly for as long as 16 weeks. Library generation was performed with 5' RACE. Sequencing took place on a NextSeq 500. In the TCR library protocol, unique molecular identifiers were attached to individual cDNA molecules to correct for PCR bias and sequencing error. Both TCR alpha and beta chains were sequenced, and tight co-correlation was observed between alpha and beta sequence abundances in each sample. For the original study's pipeline: Decombinator V4 was used to perform V gene, J gene and CDR3 annotation of TCR sequences. TCRs were defined as expanded if a significant change between any two time points was detected under a Poisson model with p below 0.0001. Abundances of TCRs were expressed as counts per million after normalisation to the total number of TCRs sequenced in each sample. TRAV1-2 paired with TRAJ12, TRAJ20 or TRAJ33 defined MAIT TCRs, while TRAV10 paired with TRAJ18 defined iNKT TCRs. VDJdb, accessed 1 November 2021, was searched for CMV, EBV and SARS-CoV-2 annotated TCRs, with TCRs annotated for multiple antigens excluded. TCRdb itself trimmed the public reads at Q25 with fastp, ran MiXCR and retained productive beta chains. Entries that share a CDR3 protein sequence are merged under the most common genes and DNA. The V and J calls were determined by TCRdb, not by the authors. The sample table holds more than 85,000 distinct CDR3 sequences, of which 10% to 15% were seen once. The ten largest make up 6% to 7% of the sample.

The V end gives up 5 bases and the J end 7 bases, leaving 4 bases in the junction not matched to a gene. The CDR3 covers 13 residues, taking in both the cysteine and the phenylalanine. The sequence is cut down to CDR3 DNA, 39 bases in frame from base 1. The germline V gene sets CDR1 to ENHRY and CDR2 to SYGVKD. Sequencing input: whole blood. The origin of this receptor is an adult who was a healthcare worker with PCR-confirmed SARS-CoV-2 infection or an uninfected control (not recorded which). Rearrangement joined TRBV10-3 to TRBJ2-1, with TRBD2 identical over 8 junction bases. The CDR3 amino acid sequence is: CAISIPSGNEQFF. In nucleotides, the sequence is TGTGCCATCAGTATCCCTAGCGGGAATGAGCAGTTCTTC.